A selection of T cell receptor beta chains follows, all from one sample in a study of cytomegalovirus exposure and HLA in healthy donors. The protocol was immunoSEQ multiplex PCR, while the TCRdb copy is restricted to in-frame clones and leaves out a portion. The sample carries some 150,000 clones, nearly 10% recorded once. The sample taken for sequencing was PBMCs. These receptors were taken from a man in his forties or fifties in good health and CMV-seronegative. The CDR3 runs from the conserved cysteine through the conserved F or W. The D gene is left open where the match is weak. Size values are once, few and many counts, or a class for expanded clones, and some rows have none.

J gene | clone size | D gene | V gene | CDR3 protein | CDR3 DNA
TRBJ1-5 | few | TRBD1 | TRBV19 | CASSVDRANNQPQHF | TGTGCCAGTAGTGTCGACAGGGCCAACAATCAGCCCCAGCATTTT
TRBJ2-4 | - | - | TRBV11-2 | CASSSHRDKNIQYF | TGTGCCAGCAGCTCCCACAGAGACAAAAACATTCAGTACTTC
TRBJ1-1 | few | - | TRBV9 | CASTREPYNTEAFF | TGTGCCAGCACCCGCGAACCCTACAACACTGAAGCTTTCTTT
TRBJ1-2 | - | - | TRBV19 | CASTTPNKEHGYTF | TGTGCCAGTACCACCCCGAACAAAGAACATGGCTACACCTTC
TRBJ2-7 | - | - | TRBV5-1 | CASSPTSGRHSYEQYF | TGCGCCAGCAGCCCCACCAGCGGACGGCACTCCTACGAGCAGTACTTC
TRBJ1-3 | few | - | TRBV19 | CASTVSSSGNTIYF | TGTGCCAGCACCGTGAGTAGCTCTGGAAACACCATATATTTT
TRBJ1-4 | few | TRBD1 | TRBV6-5 | CASYDRGNEKLFF | TGTGCCAGCTACGACAGGGGTAATGAAAAACTGTTTTTT
TRBJ1-5 | - | - | TRBV19 | CASSWGVNQPQHF | TGTGCCAGTAGTTGGGGCGTCAATCAGCCCCAGCATTTT
TRBJ1-6 | few | - | TRBV6-1 | CASRGVDSPLHF | TGTGCCAGCAGGGGAGTTGATTCACCCCTCCACTTT
TRBJ1-1 | few | - | TRBV9 | CASSVVQATEAFF | TGTGCCAGCAGCGTAGTCCAGGCCACTGAAGCTTTCTTT
TRBJ2-1 | - | - | TRBV7-3 | CASSANTRVSYNEQFF | TGTGCCAGCAGCGCAAACACTAGAGTATCCTACAATGAGCAGTTCTTC
TRBJ2-7 | few | - | TRBV5-1 | CASSPRLDRRYEQYF | TGCGCCAGCAGCCCTAGGCTTGACAGGAGGTACGAGCAGTACTTC
TRBJ1-5 | few | - | TRBV2 | CASNGEYQPQHF | TGTGCCAGCAACGGGGAGTATCAGCCCCAGCATTTT
TRBJ2-1 | few | - | TRBV7-6 | CASSSQWRANNEQFF | TGTGCCAGCAGTTCCCAGTGGCGGGCGAACAATGAGCAGTTCTTC
TRBJ1-5 | few | TRBD1 | TRBV9 | CASSVEGTAAPQHF | TGTGCCAGCAGCGTAGAGGGGACAGCCGCGCCCCAGCATTTT
TRBJ2-2 | - | TRBD1 | TRBV7-2 | CASSSPTGLELFF | TGTGCCAGCAGCTCGCCGACAGGGTTGGAGCTGTTTTTT
TRBJ2-3 | few | - | TRBV6-1 | CASSDPGLGDTQYF | TGTGCCAGCAGCGACCCGGGACTCGGCGATACGCAGTATTTT
TRBJ2-7 | - | TRBD2 | TRBV30 | CAWSAKGTSGSYEQYF | TGTGCCTGGAGTGCCAAAGGGACTAGCGGATCCTACGAGCAGTACTTC
TRBJ1-4 | many | - | TRBV9 | CASSVDVRPGEKLFF | TGTGCCAGCAGCGTAGACGTACGGCCGGGGGAAAAACTGTTTTTT
TRBJ2-5 | - | TRBD2 | TRBV2 | CASTGLAVLRGQYF | TGTGCCAGCACAGGTCTAGCGGTACTAAGGGGCCAGTACTTC
TRBJ1-2 | - | TRBD1 | TRBV7-6 | CASSPGTANNYGYTF | TGTGCCAGCAGCCCGGGGACAGCGAATAACTATGGCTACACCTTC
TRBJ2-7 | - | TRBD2 | TRBV30 | CAWSVFSKLAGVSSGQYF | TGTGCCTGGAGTGTATTCTCTAAACTAGCGGGGGTTTCGAGCGGGCAGTACTTC
TRBJ1-5 | few | TRBD1 | TRBV19 | CASSQGGPTPQHF | TGTGCCAGTAGTCAGGGGGGCCCTACACCCCAGCATTTT
TRBJ2-1 | few | TRBD2 | TRBV28 | CASSSHEGLAGALQQFF | TGTGCCAGCAGTTCCCACGAAGGACTAGCGGGTGCCCTACAGCAGTTCTTC
TRBJ1-3 | few | - | TRBV11-2 | CASSYLRQGSSGNTIYF | TGTGCCAGCAGCTACTTGCGCCAGGGCAGCTCTGGAAACACCATATATTTT
TRBJ1-2 | few | - | TRBV27 | CASSPGTEAGSTF | TGTGCCAGCAGTCCTGGGACTGAAGCAGGCTCCACCTTC
TRBJ1-2 | - | - | TRBV18 | CASSPPQYNYGYTF | TGTGCCAGCTCACCACCACAATACAACTATGGCTACACCTTC
TRBJ2-3 | - | TRBD1 | TRBV6-6 | CASGQGASTDTQYF | TGTGCCAGTGGACAGGGGGCGAGCACAGATACGCAGTATTTT
TRBJ2-2 | few | TRBD2 | TRBV29-1 | CSVRTSGTITNTGELFF | TGCAGCGTTAGGACTAGCGGGACAATTACGAACACCGGGGAGCTGTTTTTT
TRBJ1-1 | few | - | TRBV4-2 | CASSFQPGNTEAFF | TGTGCCAGCAGCTTCCAACCGGGGAACACTGAAGCTTTCTTT
TRBJ1-2 | - | TRBD1 | TRBV18 | CASSPGQNYGYTF | TGTGCCAGCTCACCGGGACAGAACTATGGCTACACCTTC
TRBJ2-2 | - | - | TRBV7-9 | CASSLDYTGELFF | TGTGCCAGCAGCTTAGACTACACCGGGGAGCTGTTTTTT
TRBJ2-2 | - | TRBD1 | TRBV7-3 | CASAPGQGLSGELFF | TGTGCCAGCGCCCCGGGACAGGGGCTCAGCGGGGAGCTGTTTTTT
TRBJ1-5 | - | - | TRBV29-1 | CSVGAGDNQPQHF | TGCAGCGTTGGAGCAGGGGACAATCAGCCCCAGCATTTT
TRBJ2-5 | few | - | TRBV14 | CASSQDRRAETQYF | TGTGCCAGCAGCCAAGATCGCAGGGCAGAGACCCAGTACTTC
TRBJ1-5 | few | TRBD1 | TRBV28 | CASSYTGGINQPQHF | TGTGCCAGCAGCTACACAGGGGGCATCAATCAGCCCCAGCATTTT
TRBJ1-2 | - | - | TRBV19 | CASRSPNYGYTF | TGTGCCAGTAGGAGCCCTAACTATGGCTACACCTTC
TRBJ2-2 | - | - | TRBV10-2 | CASSDYANTGELFF | TGCGCCAGCAGTGACTATGCGAACACCGGGGAGCTGTTTTTT
TRBJ2-7 | - | TRBD1 | TRBV28 | CASIPGGAYYEQYF | TGTGCCAGCATTCCAGGGGGCGCCTACTACGAGCAGTACTTC
TRBJ2-1 | few | TRBD1 | TRBV28 | CASRRDRGIDEQFF | TGTGCCAGCAGGCGGGACAGGGGGATCGATGAGCAGTTCTTC
TRBJ2-3 | - | - | TRBV25-1 | CASSESQGRLDTQYF | TGTGCCAGCAGTGAAAGTCAGGGGCGTTTAGATACGCAGTATTTT
TRBJ2-5 | - | - | TRBV2 | CASGGALQETQYF | TGTGCCAGTGGGGGCGCGCTACAAGAGACCCAGTACTTC
TRBJ2-3 | - | - | TRBV29-1 | CSHSPGWVSGTDTQYF | TGCAGCCACTCTCCCGGGTGGGTGAGTGGCACAGATACGCAGTATTTT
TRBJ1-1 | - | TRBD1 | TRBV7-3 | CASSRGQGDTEAFF | TGTGCCAGCAGCAGGGGACAGGGGGACACTGAAGCTTTCTTT
TRBJ2-5 | - | TRBD2 | TRBV25-1 | CASKGTSGQETQYF | TGTGCCAGCAAAGGGACTAGCGGCCAAGAGACCCAGTACTTC
TRBJ2-3 | - | TRBD2 | TRBV5-4 | CASSLGLAEDTQYF | TGTGCCAGCAGCTTGGGCCTAGCGGAAGATACGCAGTATTTT
TRBJ1-5 | - | - | TRBV19 | CASSEATGPGQPQHF | TGTGCCAGTAGTGAAGCGACAGGCCCAGGGCAGCCCCAGCATTTT
TRBJ1-4 | - | TRBD1 | TRBV25-1 | CASSELGQSYEKLFF | TGTGCCAGCAGTGAATTGGGACAGTCATACGAAAAACTGTTTTTT
TRBJ1-1 | - | - | TRBV5-1 | CASSRQGLWTEAFF | TGCGCCAGCAGCAGGCAGGGCCTGTGGACTGAAGCTTTCTTT
TRBJ1-1 | few | - | TRBV28 | CASKPPMNTEAFF | TGTGCCAGCAAGCCGCCCATGAACACTGAAGCTTTCTTT